This section outlines one T cell receptor beta chain sequence together with its context. As yet, its antigen is unknown. This record comes from a study of CD8 T cells in Susac syndrome. Study-level points and caveats: The study conceded that its TCR sequencing and HLA analysis involved relatively few individuals.

The germline V gene has CDR1 PRHDT and CDR2 FYEKMQ (reference sequence). Losses at the gene ends were 2 bases for V and 6 bases for J; bases not matched to a gene: 4. CDR3 length: 14 amino acids. Random hexamers primed reverse transcription of roughly 0.5 to 1 ug RNA. The CDR3 of TCR beta was amplified by immunoSEQ multiplex PCR across 54 Vbeta and 13 Jbeta. TCRdb called the immunoSEQ multiplex PCR reads again in MiXCR, with one record for every CDR3 protein. The table lists about 150,000 distinct CDR3 sequences, about 94% of them singletons. Each multiple sclerosis control was a treatment-naive patient with relapsing-remitting disease that was either stable or active.

The receptor comes from a human donor with multiple sclerosis. The sample was CD8+ T cells from PBMCs. V gene TRBV13 combines with J gene TRBJ2-1; 7 bases line up with TRBD1. CDR3 sequence reads: CASSLIDRVNEQFF. In nucleotides, the CDR3 is TGTGCCAGCAGCTTAATTGACAGGGTCAATGAGCAGTTCTTC.